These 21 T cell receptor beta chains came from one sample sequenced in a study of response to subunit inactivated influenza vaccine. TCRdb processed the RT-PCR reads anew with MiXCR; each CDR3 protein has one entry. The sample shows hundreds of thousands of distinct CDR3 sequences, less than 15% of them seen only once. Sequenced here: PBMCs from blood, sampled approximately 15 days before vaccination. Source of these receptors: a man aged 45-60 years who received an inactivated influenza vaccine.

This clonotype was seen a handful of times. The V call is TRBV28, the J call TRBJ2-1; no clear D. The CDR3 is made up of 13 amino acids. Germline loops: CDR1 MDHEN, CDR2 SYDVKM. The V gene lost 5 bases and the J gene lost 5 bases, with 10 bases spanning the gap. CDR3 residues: CASSPPWDNEQFF. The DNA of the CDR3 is TGTGCCAGCAGTCCCCCTTGGGACAATGAGCAGTTCTTC. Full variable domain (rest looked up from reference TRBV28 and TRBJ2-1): DVKVTQSSRYLVKRTGEKVFLECVQDMDHENMFWYRQDPGLGLRLIYFSYDVKMKEKGDIPEGYSVSREKKERFSLILESASTNQTSMYLCASSPPWDNEQFFGPGTRLTVL.

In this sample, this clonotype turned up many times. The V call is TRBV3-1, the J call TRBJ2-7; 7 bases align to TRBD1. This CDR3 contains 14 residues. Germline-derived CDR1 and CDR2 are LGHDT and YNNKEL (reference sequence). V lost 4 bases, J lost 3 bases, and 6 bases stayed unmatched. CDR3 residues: CASSLRTGYYEQYF. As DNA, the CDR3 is TGTGCCAGCAGCCTGAGGACAGGTTACTACGAGCAGTACTTC.

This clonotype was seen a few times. CDR3 residues: CASSFRTGENIQYF. CDR3 sequence (DNA): TGTGCCAGCAGCTTCAGGACAGGGGAAAACATTCAGTACTTC. V gene TRBV7-2 combines with J gene TRBJ2-4; 9 bases are shared with TRBD1. The CDR3 is 14 amino acids. Germline CDR1 reads SGHTA; CDR2 reads FQGNSA. Unmatched junction bases numbered 2, after V lost 3 bases and J lost 5 bases.

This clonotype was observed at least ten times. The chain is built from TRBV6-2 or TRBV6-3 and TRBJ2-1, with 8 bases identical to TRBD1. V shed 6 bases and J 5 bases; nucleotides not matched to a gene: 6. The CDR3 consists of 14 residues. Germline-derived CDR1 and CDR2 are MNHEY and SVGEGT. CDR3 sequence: CASRTGGIHNEQFF. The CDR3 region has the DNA TGTGCCAGCAGAACAGGGGGTATTCACAATGAGCAGTTCTTC.

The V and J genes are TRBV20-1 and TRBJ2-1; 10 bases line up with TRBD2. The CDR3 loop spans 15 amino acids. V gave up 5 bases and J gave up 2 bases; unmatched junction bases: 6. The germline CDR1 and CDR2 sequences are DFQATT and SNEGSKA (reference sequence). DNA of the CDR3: TGCAGTGCTGATCCCGGGACTAGCGCCTACAATGAGCAGTTCTTC. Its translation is CSADPGTSAYNEQFF.

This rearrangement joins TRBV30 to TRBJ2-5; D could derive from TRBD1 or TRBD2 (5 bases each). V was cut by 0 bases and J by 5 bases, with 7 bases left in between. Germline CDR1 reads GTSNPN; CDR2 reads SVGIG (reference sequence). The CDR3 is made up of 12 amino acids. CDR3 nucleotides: TGTGCCTGGAGTGTGTGGGGGGAGACCCAGTACTTC. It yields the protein CAWSVWGETQYF.

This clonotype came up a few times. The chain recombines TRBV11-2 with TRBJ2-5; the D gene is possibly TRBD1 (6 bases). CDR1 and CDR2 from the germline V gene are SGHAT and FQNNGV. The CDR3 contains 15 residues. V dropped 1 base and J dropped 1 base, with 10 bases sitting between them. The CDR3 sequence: CASSLVGQSQETQYF. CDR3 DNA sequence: TGTGCCAGCAGCTTAGTGGGACAAAGCCAAGAGACCCAGTACTTC.

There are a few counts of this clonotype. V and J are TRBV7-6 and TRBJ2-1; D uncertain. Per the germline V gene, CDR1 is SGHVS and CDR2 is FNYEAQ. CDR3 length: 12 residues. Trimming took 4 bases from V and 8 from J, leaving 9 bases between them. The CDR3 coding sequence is TGTGCCAGCAGCTCCCCGGGTGATGAGCAGTTCTTC. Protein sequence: CASSSPGDEQFF.

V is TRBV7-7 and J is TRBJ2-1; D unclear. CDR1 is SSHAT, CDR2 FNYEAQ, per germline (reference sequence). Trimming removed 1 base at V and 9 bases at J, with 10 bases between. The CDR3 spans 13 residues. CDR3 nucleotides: TGTGCCAGCAGCTTAGATGGTGGCAGTGAGCAGTTCTTC. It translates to CASSLDGGSEQFF.

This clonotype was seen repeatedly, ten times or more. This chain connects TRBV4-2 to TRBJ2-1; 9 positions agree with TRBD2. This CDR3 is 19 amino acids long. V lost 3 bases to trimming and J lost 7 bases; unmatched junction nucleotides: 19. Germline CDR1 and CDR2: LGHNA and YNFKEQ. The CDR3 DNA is TGTGCCAGCAGCCAGATCCCGCGGGGGGGCTTCTCTTCGGGGAATGAGCAGTTCTTC. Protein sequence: CASSQIPRGGFSSGNEQFF.

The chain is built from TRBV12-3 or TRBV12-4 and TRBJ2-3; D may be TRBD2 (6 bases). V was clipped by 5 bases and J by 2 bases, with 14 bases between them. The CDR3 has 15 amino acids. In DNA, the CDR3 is TGTGCCAGCAGTCCCCCCGGGACTCTCACAGATACGCAGTATTTT. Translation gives CASSPPGTLTDTQYF.

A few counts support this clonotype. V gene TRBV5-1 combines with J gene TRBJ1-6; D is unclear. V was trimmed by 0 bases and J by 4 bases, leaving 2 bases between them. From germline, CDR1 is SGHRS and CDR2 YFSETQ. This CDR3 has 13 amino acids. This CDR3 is CASSLEYNSPLHF. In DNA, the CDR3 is TGCGCCAGCAGCTTGGAATATAATTCACCCCTCCACTTT. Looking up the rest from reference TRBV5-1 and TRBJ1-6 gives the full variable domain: KAGVTQTPRYLIKTRGQQVTLSCSPISGHRSVSWYQQTPGQGLQFLFEYFSETQRNKGNFPGRFSGRQFSNSRSEMNVSTLELGDSALYLCASSLEYNSPLHFGNGTRLTVT.

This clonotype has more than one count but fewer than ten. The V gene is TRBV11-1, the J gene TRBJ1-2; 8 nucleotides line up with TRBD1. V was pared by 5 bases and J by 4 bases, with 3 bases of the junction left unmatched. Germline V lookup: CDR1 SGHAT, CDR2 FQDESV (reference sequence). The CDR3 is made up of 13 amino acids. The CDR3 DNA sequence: TGTGCCAGCAGCGGACAGGGTCCCTATGGCTACACCTTC. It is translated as CASSGQGPYGYTF.

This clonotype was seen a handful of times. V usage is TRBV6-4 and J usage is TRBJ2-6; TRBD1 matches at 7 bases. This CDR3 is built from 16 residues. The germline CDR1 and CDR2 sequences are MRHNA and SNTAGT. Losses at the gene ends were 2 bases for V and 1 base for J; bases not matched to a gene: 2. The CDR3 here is CASSDTGASGANVLTF. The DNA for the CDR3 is TGTGCCAGCAGTGACACAGGGGCGTCTGGGGCCAACGTCCTGACTTTC.

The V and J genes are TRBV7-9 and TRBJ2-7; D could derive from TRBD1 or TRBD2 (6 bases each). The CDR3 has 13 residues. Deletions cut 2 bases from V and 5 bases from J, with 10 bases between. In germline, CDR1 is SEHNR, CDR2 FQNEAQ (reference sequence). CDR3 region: CASSLRGLDEQYF. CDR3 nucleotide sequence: TGTGCCAGCAGCTTACGGGGGCTGGACGAGCAGTACTTC.

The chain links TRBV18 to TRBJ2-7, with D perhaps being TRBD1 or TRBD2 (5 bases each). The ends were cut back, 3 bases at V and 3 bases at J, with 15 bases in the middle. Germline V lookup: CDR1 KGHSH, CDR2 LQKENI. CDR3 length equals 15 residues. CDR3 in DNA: TGTGCCAGCTCACCCGAGGGACGACTACTCTACGAGCAGTACTTC. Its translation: CASSPEGRLLYEQYF.

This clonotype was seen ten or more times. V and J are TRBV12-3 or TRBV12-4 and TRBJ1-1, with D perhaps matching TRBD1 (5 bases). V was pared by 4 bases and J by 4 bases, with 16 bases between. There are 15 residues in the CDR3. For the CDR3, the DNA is TGTGCCAGCAGTTCGCATGGGGGAGGGCTCACTGAAGCTTTCTTT. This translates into CASSSHGGGLTEAFF.

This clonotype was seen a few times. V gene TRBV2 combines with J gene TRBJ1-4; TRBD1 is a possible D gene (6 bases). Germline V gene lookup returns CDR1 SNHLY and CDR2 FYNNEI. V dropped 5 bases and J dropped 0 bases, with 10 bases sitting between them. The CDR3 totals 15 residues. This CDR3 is CASSIRQATNEKLFF. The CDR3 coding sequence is TGTGCCAGCAGTATCCGACAGGCAACTAATGAAAAACTGTTTTTT.

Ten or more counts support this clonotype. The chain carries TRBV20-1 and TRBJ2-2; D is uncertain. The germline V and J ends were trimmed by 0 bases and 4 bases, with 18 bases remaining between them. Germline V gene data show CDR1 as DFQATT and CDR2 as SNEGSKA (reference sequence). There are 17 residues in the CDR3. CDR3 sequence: CSARDSTPQTITGELFF. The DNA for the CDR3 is TGCAGTGCTAGAGATAGCACACCCCAAACGATCACCGGGGAGCTGTTTTTT.

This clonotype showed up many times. The CDR3 DNA follows: TGTGCCAGCAGCCCCGGGACAGGGTTCTACGAGCAGTACTTC. It is translated as CASSPGTGFYEQYF. The chain joins TRBV6-2 or TRBV6-3 to TRBJ2-7; 9 positions match TRBD1. Germline CDR1 MNHEY, CDR2 SVGEGT. This CDR3 has 14 amino acids. V dropped 6 bases and J dropped 3; count of bases not matched to a gene: 6.

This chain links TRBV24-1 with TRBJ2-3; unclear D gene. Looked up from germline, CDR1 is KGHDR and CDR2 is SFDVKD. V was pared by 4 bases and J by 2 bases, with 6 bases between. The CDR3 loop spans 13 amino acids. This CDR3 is CATSEPVTDTQYF. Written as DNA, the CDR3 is TGTGCCACCAGTGAGCCCGTCACAGATACGCAGTATTTT.